This entry concerns a single T cell receptor (beta chain). The entry originates in a study of blood T cell repertoires in COVID-19. Study in general: Specimens from acute and convalescent COVID-19 originated in the United States, Italy and Spain. Sources were T cells, B-cell-depleted T cells, or PBMCs; the material itself was cDNA or gDNA.

Seattle's enrolled individuals joined amid active infection and were then monitored longitudinally. As handled by the study authors: How many nucleated cells were present was estimated from reference gene primer amplification. The protocol was immunoSEQ multiplex PCR, while the TCRdb copy is restricted to in-frame clones and leaves out a portion. The V and J calls and clone size were taken over from that table, and D and trimming were inferred from the DNA. The sample includes 410,000 or so clones, about nine tenths of them seen just once. This CDR3 contains 14 residues. Germline CDR1 is MDHEN and CDR2 is SYDVKM. V shed 5 bases and J shed 2 bases, with 13 bases lying between them.

The receptor's source is a woman in her thirties or forties with COVID-19, enrolled during active disease. Sequencing was done on a sample of peripheral blood. The chain employs TRBV28 and TRBJ2-7, with D possibly being TRBD2 (6 bases). The CDR3: CASSVGGRPYEQYF. The CDR3 DNA reads TGTGCCAGCAGTGTCGGGGGACGGCCCTACGAGCAGTACTTC.